This entry describes one TCR beta chain. This sample was taken from a study of blood T cell repertoires in COVID-19. Study-wide background: PBMCs, B-cell-depleted T cells, or T cells provided the cDNA or gDNA that made up the material.

Original processing methods: Nucleated cell number was recorded as an estimate derived from reference gene primer amplification. The table came from immunoSEQ multiplex PCR; TCRdb's copy has only in-frame clones and leaves some out. Clonal size and the V and J genes are those of that table, whereas D and trimming came from the DNA. This sample has approximately 260,000 clones, with around 85% found just once. Unmatched junction bases numbered 1, after V lost 0 bases and J lost 2 bases. Germline V gene sequence: CDR1 SGHRS, CDR2 YFSETQ. The CDR3 consists of 15 residues. The chain uses TRBV5-1 and TRBJ1-5; 8 nucleotides line up with TRBD1. The sequenced sample was peripheral blood. The sequence came from a woman between 40 and 55 years old with active or convalescent COVID-19. Here the CDR3 reads CASSLAGQGNQPQHF. CDR3 DNA sequence: TGCGCCAGCAGCTTGGCGGGACAGGGCAATCAGCCCCAGCATTTT.